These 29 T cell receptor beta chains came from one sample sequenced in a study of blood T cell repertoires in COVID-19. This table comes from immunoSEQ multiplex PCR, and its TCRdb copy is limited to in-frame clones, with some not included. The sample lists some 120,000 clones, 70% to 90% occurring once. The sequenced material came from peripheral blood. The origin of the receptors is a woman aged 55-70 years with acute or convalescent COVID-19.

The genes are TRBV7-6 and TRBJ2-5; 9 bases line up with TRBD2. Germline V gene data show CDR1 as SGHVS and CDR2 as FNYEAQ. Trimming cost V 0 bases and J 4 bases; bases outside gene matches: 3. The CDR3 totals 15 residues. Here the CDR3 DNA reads TGTGCCAGCAGCTTAGCTAGCGGGAGCCCAGAGACCCAGTACTTC. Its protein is CASSLASGSPETQYF.

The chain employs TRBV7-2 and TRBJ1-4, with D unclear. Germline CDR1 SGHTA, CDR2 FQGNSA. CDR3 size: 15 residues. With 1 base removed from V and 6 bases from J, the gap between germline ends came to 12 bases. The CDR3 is CASSLDGQRDEKLFF. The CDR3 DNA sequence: TGTGCCAGCAGCTTAGACGGGCAGAGGGATGAAAAACTGTTTTTT.

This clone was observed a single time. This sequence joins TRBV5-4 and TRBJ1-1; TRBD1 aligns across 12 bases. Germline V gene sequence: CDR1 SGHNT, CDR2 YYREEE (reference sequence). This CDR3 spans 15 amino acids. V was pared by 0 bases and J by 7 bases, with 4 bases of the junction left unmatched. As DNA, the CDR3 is TGTGCCAGCAGCTTGGAGGGACAGGGGGCCGGTGAAGCTTTCTTT. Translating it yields CASSLEGQGAGEAFF.

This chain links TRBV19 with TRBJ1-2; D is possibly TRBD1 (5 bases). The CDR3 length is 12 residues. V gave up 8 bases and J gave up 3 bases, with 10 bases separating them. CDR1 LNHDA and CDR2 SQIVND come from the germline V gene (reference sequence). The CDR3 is CASAQGHYGYTF. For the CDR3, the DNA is TGTGCCAGTGCGCAGGGTCACTATGGCTACACCTTC.

The CDR3: CASRLAGADTQYF. In nucleotides, the CDR3 is TGTGCCAGCCGACTAGCGGGCGCAGATACGCAGTATTTT. This chain uses TRBV18 with TRBJ2-3, with TRBD2 identical over 10 bases. The CDR3 has 13 residues. Germline CDR1 KGHSH, CDR2 LQKENI. The junction had 3 bases not matched to a gene; V was cut back by 8 bases and J by 4 bases.

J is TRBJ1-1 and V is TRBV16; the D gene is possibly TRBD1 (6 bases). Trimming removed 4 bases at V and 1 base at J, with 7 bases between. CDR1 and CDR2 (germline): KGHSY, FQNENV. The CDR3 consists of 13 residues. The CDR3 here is CASSRQENTEAFF. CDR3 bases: TGTGCCAGCAGCCGACAGGAGAACACTGAAGCTTTCTTT.

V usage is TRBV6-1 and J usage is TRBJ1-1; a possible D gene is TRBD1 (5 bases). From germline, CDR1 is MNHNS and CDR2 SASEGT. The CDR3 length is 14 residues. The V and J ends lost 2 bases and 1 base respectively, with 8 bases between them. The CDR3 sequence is CASSEHTGNTEAFF. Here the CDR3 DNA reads TGTGCCAGCAGTGAACACACAGGGAACACTGAAGCTTTCTTT.

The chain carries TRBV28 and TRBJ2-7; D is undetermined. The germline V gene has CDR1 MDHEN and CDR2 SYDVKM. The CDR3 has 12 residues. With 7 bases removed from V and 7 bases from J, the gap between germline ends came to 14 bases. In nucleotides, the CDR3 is TGTGCCAGCACCTCATTATCGACAGAGCAGTACTTC. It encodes CASTSLSTEQYF.

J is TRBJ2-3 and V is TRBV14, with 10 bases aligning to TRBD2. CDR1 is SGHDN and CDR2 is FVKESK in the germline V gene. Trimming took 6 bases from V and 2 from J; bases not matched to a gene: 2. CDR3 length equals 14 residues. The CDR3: CASRSGRVTDTQYF. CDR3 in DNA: TGTGCCAGCAGGAGCGGGAGGGTCACAGATACGCAGTATTTT.

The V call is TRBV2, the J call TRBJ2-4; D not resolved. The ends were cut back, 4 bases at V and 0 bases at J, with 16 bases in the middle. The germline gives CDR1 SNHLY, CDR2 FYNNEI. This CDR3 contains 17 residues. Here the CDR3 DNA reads TGTGCCAGCAGTGGTGAAGAGAAAATCCTAGCCAAAAACATTCAGTACTTC. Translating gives CASSGEEKILAKNIQYF.

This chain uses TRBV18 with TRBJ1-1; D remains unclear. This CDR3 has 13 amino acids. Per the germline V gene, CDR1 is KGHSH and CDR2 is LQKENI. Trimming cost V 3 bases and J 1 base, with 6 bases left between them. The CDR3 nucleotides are TGTGCCAGCTCACCTCCCGGGAACACTGAAGCTTTCTTT. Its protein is CASSPPGNTEAFF.

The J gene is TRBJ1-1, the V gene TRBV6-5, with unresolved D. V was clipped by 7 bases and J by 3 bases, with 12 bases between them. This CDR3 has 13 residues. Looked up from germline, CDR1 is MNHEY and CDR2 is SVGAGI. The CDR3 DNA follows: TGTGCCAGCATCCAAGCGGGGTACACTGAAGCTTTCTTT. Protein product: CASIQAGYTEAFF.

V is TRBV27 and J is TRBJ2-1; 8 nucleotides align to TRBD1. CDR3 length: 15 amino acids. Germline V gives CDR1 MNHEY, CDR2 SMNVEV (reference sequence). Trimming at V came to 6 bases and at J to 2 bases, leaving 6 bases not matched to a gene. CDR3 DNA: TGTGCCAGCAGCTCAACAGGGGGTACCTACAATGAGCAGTTCTTC. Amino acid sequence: CASSSTGGTYNEQFF.

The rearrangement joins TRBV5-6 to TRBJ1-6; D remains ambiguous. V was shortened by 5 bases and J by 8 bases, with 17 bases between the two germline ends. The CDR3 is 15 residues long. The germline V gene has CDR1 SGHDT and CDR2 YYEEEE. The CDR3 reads CASSFDGRTDSPLHF. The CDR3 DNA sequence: TGTGCCAGCAGTTTTGATGGACGGACTGATTCACCCCTCCACTTT.

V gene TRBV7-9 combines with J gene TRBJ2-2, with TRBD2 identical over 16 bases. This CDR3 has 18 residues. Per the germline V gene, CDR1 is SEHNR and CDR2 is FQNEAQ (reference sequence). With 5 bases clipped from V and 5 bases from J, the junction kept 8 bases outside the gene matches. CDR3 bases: TGTGCCAGCAGCCCCGGGACTAGCGGGAGGGCCAGGACCGGGGAGCTGTTTTTT. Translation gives CASSPGTSGRARTGELFF.

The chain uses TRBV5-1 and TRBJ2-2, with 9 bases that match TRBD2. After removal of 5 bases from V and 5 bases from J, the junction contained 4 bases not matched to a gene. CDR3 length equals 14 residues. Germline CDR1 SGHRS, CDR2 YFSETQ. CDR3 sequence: CASRREGATGELFF. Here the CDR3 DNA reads TGCGCCAGCAGGCGGGAGGGGGCGACCGGGGAGCTGTTTTTT.

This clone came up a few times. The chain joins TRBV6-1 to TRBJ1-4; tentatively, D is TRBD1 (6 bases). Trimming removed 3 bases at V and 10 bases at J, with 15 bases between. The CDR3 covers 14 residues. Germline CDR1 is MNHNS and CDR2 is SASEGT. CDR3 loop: CASSESRGSGKLFF. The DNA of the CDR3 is TGTGCCAGCAGTGAGAGTAGGGGGTCTGGAAAACTGTTTTTT.

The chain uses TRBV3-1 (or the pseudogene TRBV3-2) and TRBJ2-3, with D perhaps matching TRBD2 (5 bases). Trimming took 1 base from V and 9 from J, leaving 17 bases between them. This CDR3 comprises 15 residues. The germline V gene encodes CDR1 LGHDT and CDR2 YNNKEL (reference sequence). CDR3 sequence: CASSQGRAERETQYF. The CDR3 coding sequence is TGTGCCAGCAGCCAAGGCCGGGCCGAACGGGAAACGCAGTATTTT.

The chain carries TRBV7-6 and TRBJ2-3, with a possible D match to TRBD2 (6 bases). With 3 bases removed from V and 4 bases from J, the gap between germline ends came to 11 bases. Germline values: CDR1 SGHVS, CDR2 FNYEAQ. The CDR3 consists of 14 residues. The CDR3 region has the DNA TGTGCCAGCAGCTTTAGTCCTAGCGCAGATACGCAGTATTTT. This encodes CASSFSPSADTQYF.

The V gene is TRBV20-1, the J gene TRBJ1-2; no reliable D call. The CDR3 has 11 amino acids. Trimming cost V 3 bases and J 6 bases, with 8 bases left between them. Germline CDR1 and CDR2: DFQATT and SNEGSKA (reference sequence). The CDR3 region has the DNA TGCAGTGCTAGTGGCGGGAATGGCTACACCTTC. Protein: CSASGGNGYTF.

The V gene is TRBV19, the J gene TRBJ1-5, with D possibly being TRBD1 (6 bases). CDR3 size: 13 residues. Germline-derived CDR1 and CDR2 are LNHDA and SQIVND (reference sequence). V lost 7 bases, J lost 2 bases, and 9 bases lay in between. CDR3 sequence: CASTGAGNQPQHF. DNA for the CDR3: TGTGCCAGTACAGGGGCGGGCAATCAGCCCCAGCATTTT.

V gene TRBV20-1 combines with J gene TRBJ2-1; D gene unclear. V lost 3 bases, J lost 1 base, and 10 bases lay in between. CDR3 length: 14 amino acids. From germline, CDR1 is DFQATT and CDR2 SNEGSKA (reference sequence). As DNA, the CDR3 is TGCAGTGCTAGTGGAAGCGAATCCTACAATGAGCAGTTCTTC. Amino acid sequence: CSASGSESYNEQFF.

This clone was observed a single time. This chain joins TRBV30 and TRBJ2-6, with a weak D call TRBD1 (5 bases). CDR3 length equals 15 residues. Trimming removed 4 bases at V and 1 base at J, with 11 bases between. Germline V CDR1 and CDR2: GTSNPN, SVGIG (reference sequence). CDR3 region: CAWIRAGSGANVLTF. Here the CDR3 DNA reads TGTGCCTGGATCCGCGCAGGGTCTGGGGCCAACGTCCTGACTTTC. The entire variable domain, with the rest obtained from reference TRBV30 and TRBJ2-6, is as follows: SQTIHQWPATLVQPVGSPLSLECTVEGTSNPNLYWYRQAAGRGLQLLFYSVGIGQISSEVPQNLSASRPQDRQFILSSKKLLLSDSGFYLCAWIRAGSGANVLTFGAGSRLTVL.

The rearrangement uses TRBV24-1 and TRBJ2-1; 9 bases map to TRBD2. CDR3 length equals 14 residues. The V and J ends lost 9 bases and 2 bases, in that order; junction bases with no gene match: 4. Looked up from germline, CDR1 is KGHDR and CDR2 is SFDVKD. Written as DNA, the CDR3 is TGTGCCACCGACCTAGCGGGACCCTACAATGAGCAGTTCTTC. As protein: CATDLAGPYNEQFF.

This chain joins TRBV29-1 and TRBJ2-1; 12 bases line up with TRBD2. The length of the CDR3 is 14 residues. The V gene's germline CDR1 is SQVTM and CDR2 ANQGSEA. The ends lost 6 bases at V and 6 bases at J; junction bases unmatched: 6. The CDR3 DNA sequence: TGCAGCGTCGGCGGGACTAGCGGGCCCAATGAGCAGTTCTTC. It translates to CSVGGTSGPNEQFF.

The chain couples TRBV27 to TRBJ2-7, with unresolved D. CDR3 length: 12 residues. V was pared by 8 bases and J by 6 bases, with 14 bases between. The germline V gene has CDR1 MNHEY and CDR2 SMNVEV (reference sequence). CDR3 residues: CASSPQAGEQYF. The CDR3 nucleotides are TGTGCCAGCTCCCCGCAAGCCGGCGAGCAGTACTTC.

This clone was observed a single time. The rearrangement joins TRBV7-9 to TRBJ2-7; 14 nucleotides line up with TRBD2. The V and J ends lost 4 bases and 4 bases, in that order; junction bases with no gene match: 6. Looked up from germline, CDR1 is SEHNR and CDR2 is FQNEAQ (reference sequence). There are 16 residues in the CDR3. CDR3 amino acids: CASSSGLAGVGYEQYF. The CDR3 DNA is TGTGCCAGCAGCTCGGGACTAGCGGGAGTAGGTTACGAGCAGTACTTC. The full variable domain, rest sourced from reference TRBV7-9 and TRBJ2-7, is DTGVSQNPRHKITKRGQNVTFRCDPISEHNRLYWYRQTLGQGPEFLTYFQNEAQLEKSRLLSDRFSAERPKGSFSTLEIQRTEQGDSAMYLCASSSGLAGVGYEQYFGPGTRLTVT.

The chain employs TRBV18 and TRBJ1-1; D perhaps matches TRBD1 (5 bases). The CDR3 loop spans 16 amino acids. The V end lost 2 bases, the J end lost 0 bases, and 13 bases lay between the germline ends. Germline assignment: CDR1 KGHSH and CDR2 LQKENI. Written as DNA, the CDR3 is TGTGCCAGCTCACCAGGGAAAGGGGCAGTGAACACTGAAGCTTTCTTT. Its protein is CASSPGKGAVNTEAFF.

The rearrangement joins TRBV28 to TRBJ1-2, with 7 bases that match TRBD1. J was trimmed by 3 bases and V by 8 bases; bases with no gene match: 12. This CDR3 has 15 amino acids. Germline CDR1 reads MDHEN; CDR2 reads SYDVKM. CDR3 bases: TGTGCCAGCGGGGGGCTAAAAACAGGGGACTATGGCTACACCTTC. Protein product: CASGGLKTGDYGYTF.